One TCR beta chain is described in this entry. Clones were read by immunoSEQ multiplex PCR, and TCRdb kept only the in-frame ones, dropping some. Of 700,000 to 750,000 clones in the sample, approximately 83% are singletons; the top ten hold more than 0.008%. The data were taken from a study of shared T cell receptors in the human thymus. V dropped 4 bases and J dropped 10 bases, with 18 bases sitting between them. This CDR3 region has 15 residues. The germline gives CDR1 SGHRS, CDR2 YFSETQ. These data were also reused for a study on human thymus T cells. That work contributes: Resections that were taken during corrective heart surgery supplied the thymus tissue.

The receptor comes from a girl under three years old with a congenital heart defect. Specimen: thymocytes. This sequence joins TRBV5-1 and TRBJ1-6, with D possibly being TRBD1 (6 bases). This CDR3 is CASSLGGQGLSPLHF. DNA of the CDR3: TGCGCCAGCAGCCTGGGGGGGCAGGGGCTGTCACCCCTCCACTTT.